A single sample is the source of the 29 T cell receptor beta chains below, sequenced in a study of T-cell memory formation after mild COVID-19. TCRdb called the 5' RACE reads again in MiXCR, with one record for every CDR3 protein. The data contain about half a million distinct CDR3 sequences, around a sixth of them singletons. The sequenced sample was PBMCs or a T cell subset sorted from them (not recorded which). These receptors all come from an adult woman who had mild COVID-19 (a few samples of this study predate the infection). Cell type and time point are not known.

This clonotype has more than one count but fewer than ten. The rearrangement uses TRBV6-6 and TRBJ1-1, with a possible D match to TRBD1 (5 bases). The CDR3 consists of 15 residues. V shed 7 bases and J shed 3 bases, with 18 bases lying between them. From germline, CDR1 is MNHNY and CDR2 SVGAGI (reference sequence). The DNA for the CDR3 is TGTGCCAGCAAGAGGGACGGCGCCGGGTACACTGAAGCTTTCTTT. It encodes CASKRDGAGYTEAFF.

This clonotype was detected only a few times. V is TRBV3-1 and J is TRBJ2-1, with 9 nucleotides matching TRBD2. Germline V CDR1 and CDR2: LGHDT, YNNKEL (reference sequence). J was trimmed by 0 bases and V by 1 base; bases with no gene match: 1. This CDR3 has 16 residues. The CDR3 DNA follows: TGTGCCAGCAGCCAAGCACTAGCGGGCTCCTACAATGAGCAGTTCTTC. It codes for CASSQALAGSYNEQFF.

The chain couples TRBV2 to TRBJ2-7; 7 bases line up with TRBD1. CDR3 length equals 14 residues. The V gene end was trimmed by 5 bases and the J gene end by 2 bases; junction bases not matched to a gene: 6. CDR1 SNHLY and CDR2 FYNNEI come from the germline V gene. The CDR3 loop is CASSLDRVAYEQYF. The CDR3 nucleotides are TGTGCCAGCAGTTTAGACAGGGTCGCCTACGAGCAGTACTTC. Full variable domain (outside the CDR3, taken from reference TRBV2 and TRBJ2-7): EPEVTQTPSHQVTQMGQEVILRCVPISNHLYFYWYRQILGQKVEFLVSFYNNEISEKSEIFDDQFSVERPDGSNFTLKIRSTKLEDSAMYFCASSLDRVAYEQYFGPGTRLTVT.

This clonotype appeared a few times. The chain is built from TRBV7-9 and TRBJ2-1; 16 bases line up with TRBD2. Germline V gene lookup returns CDR1 SEHNR and CDR2 FQNEAQ (reference sequence). The CDR3 loop spans 18 amino acids. V was clipped by 2 bases and J by 9 bases; unmatched bases: 10. The CDR3 reads CASSLFGTSGRASSEQFF. CDR3 in DNA: TGTGCCAGCAGCTTATTTGGGACTAGCGGGAGGGCCTCTAGTGAGCAGTTCTTC.

The chain carries TRBV12-3 or TRBV12-4 and TRBJ2-1, with D unresolved. The CDR3 covers 15 residues. V dropped 6 bases and J dropped 0 bases, with 12 bases sitting between them. The CDR3 coding sequence is TGTGCCAGCAGGTTGAGCCGGAGCTCCTACAATGAGCAGTTCTTC. This sequence encodes CASRLSRSSYNEQFF.

V gene TRBV7-3 combines with J gene TRBJ2-7; D is perhaps TRBD1 or TRBD2 (6 bases each). The CDR3 is 13 amino acids. Germline CDR1 SGHTA, CDR2 FQGTGA. V dropped 1 base and J dropped 6 bases, with 10 bases sitting between them. CDR3 bases: TGTGCCAGCAGCTTAAAGGGGGGCGGCGAGCAGTACTTC. Its translation: CASSLKGGGEQYF. The whole variable domain, remainder taken from reference TRBV7-3 and TRBJ2-7, is GAGVSQTPSNKVTEKGKYVELRCDPISGHTALYWYRQSLGQGPEFLIYFQGTGAADDSGLPNDRFFAVRPEGSVSTLKIQRTERGDSAVYLCASSLKGGGEQYFGPGTRLTVT.

The CDR3 DNA reads as TGTGCCAGCAGTCCCCCCCATCGGACAGGGGGCAATGAGCAGTTCTTC. Translated, it gives CASSPPHRTGGNEQFF. The rearrangement uses TRBV27 and TRBJ2-1; the match to TRBD1 covers 10 bases. V lost 5 bases and J lost 6; bases outside the gene matches: 10. The CDR3 is made up of 16 amino acids. Germline CDR1 reads MNHEY; CDR2 reads SMNVEV (reference sequence).

The chain carries TRBV18 and TRBJ1-6; 8 nucleotides agree with TRBD1. This CDR3 spans 15 amino acids. Germline CDR1 is KGHSH and CDR2 is LQKENI. Trimming took 3 bases from V and 6 from J; bases not matched to a gene: 4. The CDR3 DNA is TGTGCCAGCTCACCTGACAGGGGCTTTAATTCACCCCTCCACTTT. Translation: CASSPDRGFNSPLHF.

The genes are TRBV20-1 and TRBJ1-2; D not resolved. CDR1 and CDR2 from the germline V gene are DFQATT and SNEGSKA (reference sequence). Deletions cut 4 bases from V and 3 bases from J, with 9 bases between. The CDR3 is made up of 12 amino acids. The CDR3 region is CSAIRGYYGYTF. The CDR3 DNA is TGCAGTGCTATCCGGGGATACTATGGCTACACCTTC.

The chain uses TRBV29-1 and TRBJ1-2, with D possibly being TRBD1 (6 bases). Germline CDR1 reads SQVTM; CDR2 reads ANQGSEA. This CDR3 is 17 amino acids long. The V end was cut by 1 base, the J end by 4 bases, with 22 bases between. For the CDR3, the DNA is TGCAGCGTTGAAGTTCCGATTGTAGCCGGGACAAGCTATGGCTACACCTTC. It specifies CSVEVPIVAGTSYGYTF.

A few counts support this clonotype. The chain joins TRBV7-2 to TRBJ2-7; 8 nucleotides agree with TRBD2. CDR1 and CDR2 (germline): SGHTA, FQGNSA. The CDR3 totals 17 residues. With 5 bases clipped from V and 2 bases from J, the junction kept 14 bases outside the gene matches. CDR3 coding DNA: TGTGCCAGCAGCCGTGATCCCATAGCGGGGCTTGCCTACGAGCAGTACTTC. This translates into CASSRDPIAGLAYEQYF. The entire variable domain, with the rest obtained from reference TRBV7-2 and TRBJ2-7, is as follows: GAGVSQSPSNKVTEKGKDVELRCDPISGHTALYWYRQSLGQGLEFLIYFQGNSAPDKSGLPSDRFSAERTGGSVSTLTIQRTQQEDSAVYLCASSRDPIAGLAYEQYFGPGTRLTVT.

V is TRBV7-8 and J is TRBJ1-6; the match to TRBD1 covers 9 bases. The germline CDR1 and CDR2 sequences are SGHVS and FQNEAQ. The CDR3 sequence is 14 residues long. The trim removed 5 bases at V and 6 bases at J, leaving 2 bases unmatched. The CDR3 nucleotides are TGTGCCAGCAGCACGGACAGGGGTAATTCACCCCTCCACTTT. This translates into CASSTDRGNSPLHF.

This clonotype has only a few counts. The V gene is TRBV12-3 or TRBV12-4, the J gene TRBJ1-3, with no clear D. CDR3 length equals 16 residues. Trimming stripped 3 bases from V and 4 bases from J, with 16 bases between. CDR3 loop: CASSFRRAMIGNTIYF. The CDR3 region has the DNA TGTGCCAGCAGTTTTAGACGAGCGATGATCGGAAACACCATATATTTT.

The V gene is TRBV4-1, the J gene TRBJ2-6; no definite D call. Trimming took off 0 bases at V and 4 bases at J, with 10 bases between the two ends. The CDR3 covers 16 residues. Germline CDR1 reads MGHRA; CDR2 reads YSYEKL. CDR3 sequence reads: CASSQDEASGANVLTF. The CDR3 DNA is TGCGCCAGCAGCCAAGATGAGGCCAGCGGGGCCAACGTCCTGACTTTC.

The chain couples TRBV9 to TRBJ2-5, with a possible D match to TRBD2 (5 bases). CDR3 length equals 14 residues. Per germline, CDR1 SGDLS and CDR2 YYNGEE. V was pared by 2 bases and J by 4 bases, with 12 bases between. DNA of the CDR3: TGTGCCAGCAGCGTGGACGGACGGGGAGAGACCCAGTACTTC. This codes for CASSVDGRGETQYF.

The rearrangement links TRBV7-2 to TRBJ1-4; no clear D gene. Trimming left V 7 bases short and J 3 bases short, with 15 bases between. This CDR3 region has 15 residues. Germline V CDR1 and CDR2: SGHTA, FQGNSA. CDR3 amino acids: CASTSGGLSNEKLFF. The CDR3 DNA sequence: TGTGCCAGCACCTCCGGTGGGCTGTCTAATGAAAAACTGTTTTTT.

This chain links TRBV14 with TRBJ2-5, with TRBD2 identical over 12 bases. Germline lookup yields CDR1 SGHDN and CDR2 FVKESK. The junction had 8 bases not matched to a gene; V was cut back by 0 bases and J by 0 bases. The CDR3 loop spans 19 amino acids. CDR3 loop: CASSQEPPGLAGNQETQYF. The DNA for the CDR3 is TGTGCCAGCAGCCAAGAGCCCCCCGGACTAGCGGGGAACCAAGAGACCCAGTACTTC.

The V call is TRBV10-3, the J call TRBJ2-1; 7 bases match TRBD1. Losses at the gene ends were 3 bases for V and 6 bases for J; bases not matched to a gene: 14. This CDR3 is 17 amino acids long. Germline lookup yields CDR1 ENHRY and CDR2 SYGVKD. CDR3 sequence reads: CAISDAPGQEVSNEQFF. The CDR3 DNA reads TGTGCCATCAGTGATGCTCCCGGACAGGAGGTGAGCAATGAGCAGTTCTTC.

The rearrangement links TRBV4-1 to TRBJ2-7, with D maybe TRBD2 (5 bases). CDR1 and CDR2 (germline): MGHRA, YSYEKL. The ends were cut back, 4 bases at V and 4 bases at J, with 17 bases in the middle. There are 15 residues in the CDR3. The CDR3 protein is CASSPEGLAGYEQYF. CDR3 nucleotides: TGCGCCAGCAGCCCCGAGGGTCTAGCAGGATACGAGCAGTACTTC.

The chain has TRBV29-1 and TRBJ1-1; a possible D gene is TRBD1 (5 bases). The CDR3 covers 11 residues. The V gene lost 4 bases and the J gene lost 3 bases, with 6 bases spanning the gap. The germline CDR1 and CDR2 sequences are SQVTM and ANQGSEA. The CDR3: CSVVGDTEAFF. The CDR3 nucleotides read TGCAGCGTTGTAGGGGACACTGAAGCTTTCTTT.

This clonotype was observed a handful of times. The chain joins TRBV19 to TRBJ2-1; TRBD2 agrees at 7 bases. CDR3 size: 15 residues. The V gene end was trimmed by 4 bases and the J gene end by 4 bases; junction bases not matched to a gene: 7. CDR1 and CDR2 from the germline V gene are LNHDA and SQIVND (reference sequence). Written as DNA, the CDR3 is TGTGCCAGTAGTAAGCGGGGATCTTGGTACAATGAGCAGTTCTTC. It encodes CASSKRGSWYNEQFF.

The J gene is TRBJ1-2, the V gene TRBV12-3 or TRBV12-4; 7 nucleotides agree with TRBD1. This CDR3 is built from 15 residues. Trimming cost V 6 bases and J 4 bases; bases outside gene matches: 11. The CDR3 DNA reads TGTGCCAGCAGCCTCAGACAGGGCCTGTCCTATGGCTACACCTTC. It encodes CASSLRQGLSYGYTF.

There are a few counts of this clonotype. CDR3 nucleotides: TGTGCCAGCAGCTTAGATCGGCAGGAGGAGACCCAGTACTTC. Protein: CASSLDRQEETQYF. The V call is TRBV11-2, the J call TRBJ2-5, with no clear D. Per the germline V gene, CDR1 is SGHAT and CDR2 is FQNNGV. This CDR3 contains 14 residues. The ends were cut back, 0 bases at V and 5 bases at J, with 10 bases in the middle.

This clonotype has just one count. The rearrangement joins TRBV6-6 to TRBJ2-3, with D tentatively TRBD1 or TRBD2 (5 bases each). Per the germline V gene, CDR1 is MNHNY and CDR2 is SVGAGI (reference sequence). The V and J ends lost 6 bases and 7 bases respectively, with 20 bases between them. The CDR3 runs 15 residues. CDR3 region: CASRRDGGISNTQYF. CDR3 nucleotides: TGTGCCAGCAGAAGGGACGGAGGAATATCTAATACGCAGTATTTT.

The chain joins TRBV29-1 to TRBJ1-1; D perhaps matches TRBD1 (6 bases). Trimming shortened V by 6 bases and J by 5 bases, and 19 bases separated the two germline ends. Germline V lookup: CDR1 SQVTM, CDR2 ANQGSEA. The CDR3 extends over 14 amino acids. The CDR3 is CSVSTGNLETEAFF. DNA of the CDR3: TGCAGCGTATCAACAGGGAATCTTGAGACTGAAGCTTTCTTT.

J is TRBJ1-2 and V is TRBV7-2, with TRBD1 matching 9 bases. The V gene end was trimmed by 5 bases and the J gene end by 8 bases; junction bases not matched to a gene: 9. This CDR3 is built from 14 residues. CDR1 SGHTA and CDR2 FQGNSA come from the germline V gene. The CDR3 is CASSAGQGTGGYTF. In DNA form, the CDR3 reads TGTGCCAGCAGCGCGGGACAGGGAACGGGCGGCTACACCTTC.

The CDR3 protein is CASSHGTSGVNNEQFF. CDR3 bases: TGTGCCAGCAGCCATGGGACTAGCGGGGTTAACAATGAGCAGTTCTTC. The J gene is TRBJ2-1, the V gene TRBV4-2; 13 bases match TRBD2. Per germline, CDR1 LGHNA and CDR2 YNFKEQ. V lost 3 bases to trimming and J lost 5 bases; unmatched junction nucleotides: 4. The CDR3 covers 16 residues.

The chain carries TRBV15 and TRBJ1-5, with D perhaps matching TRBD1 (6 bases). The CDR3 is 16 residues long. Germline-derived CDR1 and CDR2 are LNHNV and YYDKDF (reference sequence). The germline V and J ends were trimmed by 1 base and 7 bases, with 17 bases remaining between them. CDR3 loop: CATSRAADSKGQPQHF. In nucleotides, the CDR3 is TGTGCCACCAGCAGAGCCGCGGACAGTAAGGGGCAGCCCCAGCATTTT.

The J gene is TRBJ2-6, the V gene TRBV9; TRBD2 matches at 7 bases. Germline CDR1 reads SGDLS; CDR2 reads YYNGEE. The CDR3 runs to 16 residues. The J segment lost 3 bases and the V segment lost 1 base, leaving 4 bases of the junction unmatched. This CDR3 reads CASSVPRGFGANVLTF. CDR3 sequence (DNA): TGTGCCAGCAGCGTACCGCGGGGGTTTGGGGCCAACGTCCTGACTTTC.